Reported below is one T cell receptor beta chain. The antigen is unknown. Repertoires were generated with immunoSEQ multiplex PCR, while TCRdb's copy carries only in-frame clones and drops some. The sample yields about 47,000 clones, about 90% seen once. The CDR3 is 16 residues long. Per the germline V gene, CDR1 is SGHVS and CDR2 is FQNEAQ. Trimming removed 2 bases from V and 3 bases from J; junction bases left unmatched: 4. This sample is part of a study of T cells after posttransplantation cyclophosphamide. Study-level points and caveats: Donor-recipient repertoire similarity was low at 1-2 months, rising over year one.

This clonotype was obtained from a woman aged 50 to 60 in good health and a related stem cell transplant donor. Sequenced sample: PBMCs. The chain couples TRBV7-8 to TRBJ1-6; 7 nucleotides align to TRBD1. The CDR3 loop reads CASSLNTGDYNSPLHF. The DNA of the CDR3 is TGTGCCAGCAGCTTAAATACAGGGGACTATAATTCACCCCTCCACTTT. Together with reference TRBV7-8 and TRBJ1-6, the CDR3 gives the full variable domain: GAGVSQSPRYKVAKRGQDVALRCDPISGHVSLFWYQQALGQGPEFLTYFQNEAQLDKSGLPSDRFFAERPEGSVSTLKIQRTQQEDSAVYLCASSLNTGDYNSPLHFGNGTRLTVT.